This TCR beta chain was retrieved from a study of OX40 agonist ivuxolimab in advanced cancers. Overall study findings and caveats: CD4+ and CD8+ T cells in blood underwent clonal expansion by week 6 at 0.1 to 3.0 mg/kg.

Comment on this clone: The antigen is unknown.

Germline assignment: CDR1 MGHRA and CDR2 YSYEKL. V lost 4 bases and J lost 8, with 20 bases in between. This CDR3 contains 15 residues. Sequenced by immunoSEQ multiplex PCR; TCRdb stores in-frame clones only, minus some. The sample includes roughly 90,000 clones, just over 90% seen only once; the top ten take around 0.72%. This TCR was recovered from an adult with an advanced solid tumor such as melanoma, head and neck, liver or kidney cancer. V and J are TRBV4-1 and TRBJ1-2; TRBD1 is a possible D gene (5 bases). The sequenced sample was CD4+ or CD8+ T cells sorted from blood, obtained in a trial of the OX40 agonist ivuxolimab. The chain's CDR3 is CASSLSGPGSEGYTF. In DNA, the CDR3 is TGCGCCAGCAGCCTCTCCGGCCCAGGGTCGGAGGGCTACACCTTC.